Following are 12 T cell receptor beta chains from one sample sequenced in a study of beta chain features in type 1 diabetes. The investigators reverse transcribed all of the isolated RNA, so they sequenced expressed TCRB transcripts. The table came from immunoSEQ multiplex PCR; TCRdb's copy has only in-frame clones and leaves some out. In the table there are 860,000 or so clones, roughly 16% of which are singletons. Source material: naive CD4+ T cells from blood. These receptor sequences come from a woman aged 18-30 years in good health.

This chain uses TRBV7-8 with TRBJ2-7; D could derive from TRBD1 or TRBD2 (6 bases each). Germline V CDR1 and CDR2: SGHVS, FQNEAQ. Trimming took off 1 base at V and 4 bases at J, with 17 bases between the two ends. This CDR3 is 16 amino acids long. DNA for the CDR3: TGTGCCAGCAGCTTAGAAGGGGGGATCTCCTGGTACGAGCAGTACTTC. Amino acids: CASSLEGGISWYEQYF.

This clone came up a few times. This rearrangement joins TRBV19 to TRBJ1-4, with D tentatively TRBD1 (6 bases). There are 15 residues in the CDR3. Germline V CDR1 and CDR2: LNHDA, SQIVND (reference sequence). V dropped 3 bases and J dropped 5 bases, with 13 bases sitting between them. CDR3 coding DNA: TGTGCCAGTAGTATGTGGGGACATCAGAATGAAAAACTGTTTTTT. It specifies CASSMWGHQNEKLFF.

The genes are TRBV19 and TRBJ1-1; D remains ambiguous. Germline CDR1 is LNHDA and CDR2 is SQIVND (reference sequence). V lost 7 bases to trimming and J lost 11 bases, with 5 bases between them. This CDR3 comprises 8 residues. The CDR3 here is CASNRAFF. CDR3 nucleotide sequence: TGTGCCAGTAATAGGGCTTTCTTT. The full variable domain, completed using reference TRBV19 and TRBJ1-1, is DGGITQSPKYLFRKEGQNVTLSCEQNLNHDAMYWYRQDPGQGLRLIYYSQIVNDFQKGDIAEGYSVSREKKESFPLTVTSAQKNPTAFYLCASNRAFFGQGTRLTVV.

The V call is TRBV5-4, the J call TRBJ2-3; 7 bases align to TRBD1. The CDR3 loop spans 15 amino acids. Germline trimming cut 4 bases from V and 5 bases from J; bases unmatched to any gene: 10. Germline lookup yields CDR1 SGHNT and CDR2 YYREEE (reference sequence). The CDR3 bases are TGTGCCAGCAGCAGAGACAGGGTTGGAAGAGATACGCAGTATTTT. Translating it yields CASSRDRVGRDTQYF.

This clone came up many times. Other nucleotide sequences in the sample specify the same CDR3. This chain uses TRBV7-9 with TRBJ1-1; D gene ambiguous. The CDR3 has 13 amino acids. Germline V gene data show CDR1 as SEHNR and CDR2 as FQNEAQ (reference sequence). V was shortened by 3 bases and J by 1 base, with 6 bases between the two germline ends. The CDR3 region has the DNA TGTGCCAGCAGCTTGGGGAGGAACACTGAAGCTTTCTTT. Its protein is CASSLGRNTEAFF.

This clone was observed a few times. The CDR3 region is CASSSNRDNEQFF. CDR3 nucleotide sequence: TGTGCCAGCAGCTCTAACAGGGACAATGAGCAGTTCTTC. This sequence joins TRBV11-3 and TRBJ2-1; TRBD1 might be the D (6 bases). The CDR3 loop spans 13 amino acids. The V end lost 4 bases, the J end lost 5 bases, and 9 bases lay between the germline ends. Germline V gene lookup returns CDR1 SGHNT and CDR2 YENEEA.

This chain links TRBV7-9 with TRBJ2-3; 13 bases are shared with TRBD2. CDR1 is SEHNR and CDR2 is FQNEAQ in the germline V gene (reference sequence). V lost 1 base and J lost 5; bases outside the gene matches: 6. CDR3 size: 17 residues. In DNA form, the CDR3 reads TGTGCCAGCAGCTTAGGACTAGCGGGAGGAGCGGGAGATACGCAGTATTTT. It codes for CASSLGLAGGAGDTQYF.

This clone was seen a handful of times. The V gene is TRBV6-1, the J gene TRBJ2-5; D perhaps matches TRBD1 (5 bases). Trimming removed 5 bases at V and 2 bases at J, with 12 bases between. Per the germline V gene, CDR1 is MNHNS and CDR2 is SASEGT. CDR3 size: 14 residues. CDR3 amino acids: CASSPTTAQETQYF. DNA for the CDR3: TGTGCCAGCAGTCCGACGACAGCACAAGAGACCCAGTACTTC.

This clone was observed a few times. The V and J genes are TRBV7-6 and TRBJ2-7, with TRBD1 as a possible D gene (7 bases). From germline, CDR1 is SGHVS and CDR2 FNYEAQ. The V gene lost 5 bases and the J gene lost 7 bases, with 18 bases spanning the gap. The CDR3 loop spans 14 amino acids. CDR3 in amino acids: CASSPTGAGHEQYF. In nucleotides, the CDR3 is TGTGCCAGCAGCCCTACAGGGGCGGGGCATGAGCAGTACTTC.

The chain has TRBV19 and TRBJ1-2; D gene uncertain. The germline V gene has CDR1 LNHDA and CDR2 SQIVND (reference sequence). The V end lost 0 bases, the J end lost 8 bases, and 7 bases lay between the germline ends. This CDR3 has 12 amino acids. The chain's CDR3 is CASSIDHAGYTF. CDR3 DNA: TGTGCCAGTAGTATAGATCACGCAGGCTACACCTTC.

This clone was observed a few times. V and J are TRBV28 and TRBJ1-5, with unresolved D. Germline assignment: CDR1 MDHEN and CDR2 SYDVKM. Trimming cost V 6 bases and J 5 bases, with 8 bases left between them. This CDR3 spans 12 amino acids. This CDR3 reads CASRLEDQPQHF. In nucleotides, the CDR3 is TGTGCCAGCAGACTCGAGGATCAGCCCCAGCATTTT.

As regards this clone: The sample holds other DNA sequences that translate to the same CDR3. V and J are TRBV5-1 and TRBJ2-3; TRBD2 matches at 8 bases. Losses at the gene ends were 0 bases for V and 3 bases for J; bases not matched to a gene: 6. CDR3 size: 16 residues. Germline lookup yields CDR1 SGHRS and CDR2 YFSETQ. CDR3 region: CASSLALLAATDTQYF. The CDR3 DNA reads TGCGCCAGCAGCTTGGCCTTACTAGCGGCAACAGATACGCAGTATTTT.